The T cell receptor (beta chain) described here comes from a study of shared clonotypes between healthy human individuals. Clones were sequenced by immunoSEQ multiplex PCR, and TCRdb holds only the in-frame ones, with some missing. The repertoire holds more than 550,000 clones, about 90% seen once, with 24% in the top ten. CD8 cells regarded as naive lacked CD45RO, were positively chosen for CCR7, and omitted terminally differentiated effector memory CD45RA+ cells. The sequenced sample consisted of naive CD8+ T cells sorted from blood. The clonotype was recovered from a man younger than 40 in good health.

The DNA for the CDR3 is TGCGCCAGCAGTCAATCAAGGAGACAGGGGAAGAACACCGGGGAGCTGTTTTTT. Translated: CASSQSRRQGKNTGELFF. This chain links TRBV23-1 with TRBJ2-2, with TRBD1 matching over 8 bases. TRBV23-1 falls under the ORF class, with uncertain function. V lost 0 bases to trimming and J lost 1 base; unmatched junction nucleotides: 7. The CDR3 runs 18 residues.